This T cell receptor beta chain comes out of a study of chemoradiotherapy in HPV16-positive cancers. Here immunoSEQ multiplex PCR was the method, and the copy in TCRdb shows in-frame clones only, minus some. The data hold about 3,900 clones, with about 72% observed a single time. This CDR3 spans 15 amino acids. CDR1 is MDHEN, CDR2 SYDVKM, per germline. The ends lost 5 bases at V and 8 bases at J; junction bases unmatched: 6. The sequence was collected from a human donor with HPV-associated anogenital cancer. This specimen consisted of tumor tissue, obtained from a patient who underwent chemoradiotherapy. This chain links TRBV28 with TRBJ1-4, with 12 bases that match TRBD1. CDR3 DNA: TGTGCCAGCAGTACCCCGGGACAGGGGGCCGAAAAACTGTTTTTT. This gives the protein CASSTPGQGAEKLFF.